One and the same sample provided the 24 T cell receptor beta chains below, sequenced in a study of OX40 agonist ivuxolimab in advanced cancers. Libraries were prepared by immunoSEQ multiplex PCR; TCRdb keeps only in-frame clonotypes and omits some of them. This table holds tens of thousands of clones, about 90% found once. The sample here was CD4+ or CD8+ T cells sorted from blood, taken in a trial of the OX40 agonist ivuxolimab. The receptor set was obtained from an adult with an advanced solid tumor such as melanoma, head and neck, liver or kidney cancer.

V gene TRBV29-1 combines with J gene TRBJ2-7; TRBD1 aligns across 12 bases. Trimming cost V 1 base and J 5 bases; bases outside gene matches: 3. From germline, CDR1 is SQVTM and CDR2 ANQGSEA. The CDR3 runs 14 residues. This CDR3 is CSVEGGQGANEQYF. In nucleotides, the CDR3 is TGCAGCGTTGAAGGGGGACAGGGGGCGAACGAGCAGTACTTC.

The rearrangement links TRBV18 to TRBJ1-5; TRBD1 might be the D (6 bases). CDR3 length: 18 residues. The V gene lost 3 bases and the J gene lost 0 bases, with 18 bases spanning the gap. CDR1 and CDR2 from the germline V gene are KGHSH and LQKENI. Here the CDR3 DNA reads TGTGCCAGCTCACCGGAGAGTGGGTGGACAGATAGCAATCAGCCCCAGCATTTT. It encodes CASSPESGWTDSNQPQHF.

The chain combines TRBV4-3 with TRBJ1-2, with TRBD1 matching 7 bases. This CDR3 is 16 amino acids long. Per germline, CDR1 LGHNA and CDR2 YSLEER. Trimming cost V 3 bases and J 4 bases; bases outside gene matches: 11. This CDR3 reads CASSQEGTEGFYGYTF. In nucleotides, the CDR3 is TGCGCCAGCAGCCAGGAAGGGACAGAGGGGTTCTATGGCTACACCTTC.

The chain couples TRBV28 to TRBJ2-1; either TRBD1 or TRBD2 may fit D (5 bases each). Trimming removed 5 bases from V and 0 bases from J, with 17 bases in between. The CDR3 totals 17 residues. From germline, CDR1 is MDHEN and CDR2 SYDVKM. CDR3 coding DNA: TGTGCCAGCAGTGTCACATCGGGACGGAGCTCCTACAATGAGCAGTTCTTC. It is translated as CASSVTSGRSSYNEQFF. Full variable domain (outside the CDR3, taken from reference TRBV28 and TRBJ2-1): DVKVTQSSRYLVKRTGEKVFLECVQDMDHENMFWYRQDPGLGLRLIYFSYDVKMKEKGDIPEGYSVSREKKERFSLILESASTNQTSMYLCASSVTSGRSSYNEQFFGPGTRLTVL.

The genes are TRBV2 and TRBJ2-6; 7 positions match TRBD2. J was trimmed by 2 bases and V by 0 bases; bases with no gene match: 13. Germline CDR1 SNHLY, CDR2 FYNNEI. CDR3 length: 20 residues. CDR3 bases: TGTGCCAGCAGTGAAGCGCTCCTACGGGGGGTCGTCGCTGGGGCCAACGTCCTGACTTTC. The encoded protein is CASSEALLRGVVAGANVLTF.

The chain recombines TRBV5-5 with TRBJ1-1; D ambiguous. Germline assignment: CDR1 SGHKS and CDR2 YYEKEE (reference sequence). The CDR3 is 13 amino acids. The V gene lost 2 bases and the J gene lost 4 bases, with 9 bases spanning the gap. CDR3: CASSFGEGTEAFF. DNA for the CDR3: TGTGCCAGCAGCTTCGGGGAGGGCACTGAAGCTTTCTTT. The whole variable domain, remainder taken from reference TRBV5-5 and TRBJ1-1, is DAGVTQSPTHLIKTRGQQVTLRCSPISGHKSVSWYQQVLGQGPQFIFQYYEKEERGRGNFPDRFSARQFPNYSSELNVNALLLGDSALYLCASSFGEGTEAFFGQGTRLTVV.

This rearrangement joins TRBV9 to TRBJ1-1, with D unclear. This CDR3 region has 15 residues. CDR1 SGDLS and CDR2 YYNGEE come from the germline V gene. The ends were cut back, 2 bases at V and 1 base at J, with 12 bases in the middle. The DNA for the CDR3 is TGTGCCAGCAGCGTGACTTCAGACAAGAACACTGAAGCTTTCTTT. Amino acids: CASSVTSDKNTEAFF.

The chain combines TRBV29-1 with TRBJ1-1; D might be TRBD1 (5 bases). CDR1 and CDR2 (germline): SQVTM, ANQGSEA. The germline V and J ends were trimmed by 6 bases and 4 bases, with 15 bases remaining between them. This CDR3 has 13 residues. This CDR3 is CSVLPSGGTEAFF. The CDR3 DNA reads as TGCAGCGTCCTTCCCTCGGGGGGCACTGAAGCTTTCTTT.

The V gene is TRBV21-1, the J gene TRBJ2-7; TRBD1 is the table's D call and was not checked against the DNA. TRBV21-1 is a pseudogene locus. This CDR3 has 15 residues. The CDR3 bases are TGTGCCAGCAGCTATGGACAGGGAAGCTCCTACGAGCAGTACTTC. Translation gives CASSYGQGSSYEQYF.

The chain employs TRBV9 and TRBJ1-1; 9 bases line up with TRBD1. The V and J ends lost 0 bases and 4 bases, in that order; junction bases with no gene match: 13. CDR3 length: 18 amino acids. Germline assignment: CDR1 SGDLS and CDR2 YYNGEE. The CDR3 region has the DNA TGTGCCAGCAGCGTAGGAGATAGTACAGGGGGCTTTGGCACTGAAGCTTTCTTT. It is translated as CASSVGDSTGGFGTEAFF.

This clone was seen only once. This rearrangement joins TRBV11-1 to TRBJ1-3; D gene ambiguous. The V end was cut by 2 bases, the J end by 0 bases, with 11 bases between. Germline V gene sequence: CDR1 SGHAT, CDR2 FQDESV (reference sequence). The CDR3 covers 16 residues. The CDR3 nucleotides read TGTGCCAGCAGCTTACTTTCAGTCTTCTCTGGAAACACCATATATTTT. Its protein is CASSLLSVFSGNTIYF.

This chain links TRBV6-1 with TRBJ1-3, with D uncertain. Germline CDR1 and CDR2: MNHNS and SASEGT. The CDR3 spans 14 residues. V lost 7 bases and J 0 bases, leaving 10 bases between the germline ends. CDR3: CASTSQSSGNTIYF. The CDR3 bases are TGTGCCAGCACAAGTCAGTCCTCTGGAAACACCATATATTTT.

This chain connects TRBV10-3 to TRBJ2-5, with TRBD1 matching 8 bases. V shed 10 bases, J shed 2 bases, and the junction held 6 bases outside the gene matches. The V gene's germline CDR1 is ENHRY and CDR2 SYGVKD. The CDR3 sequence is 13 residues long. CDR3 DNA sequence: TGTGCCACAGGACAGGGACCACAAGAGACCCAGTACTTC. This codes for CATGQGPQETQYF.

The chain combines TRBV10-3 with TRBJ2-3, with D unclear. Looked up from germline, CDR1 is ENHRY and CDR2 is SYGVKD. V was clipped by 6 bases and J by 3 bases, with 4 bases between them. CDR3 length: 11 amino acids. The CDR3 bases are TGTGCCATCAGAGAGACAGATACGCAGTATTTT. Amino acid sequence: CAIRETDTQYF.

The chain links TRBV7-9 to TRBJ2-5; D may be TRBD2 (6 bases). V lost 3 bases, J lost 3 bases, and 8 bases lay in between. Germline V gives CDR1 SEHNR, CDR2 FQNEAQ (reference sequence). This CDR3 contains 13 residues. The CDR3 protein is CASSFTGEETQYF. The CDR3 DNA reads as TGTGCCAGCAGCTTCACGGGGGAAGAGACCCAGTACTTC.

The genes are TRBV6-5 and TRBJ1-2; tentative D call: TRBD1 (5 bases). The CDR3 has 13 amino acids. Germline V lookup: CDR1 MNHEY, CDR2 SVGAGI. V was cut by 5 bases and J by 2 bases, with 9 bases left in between. The CDR3: CASSENRNYGYTF. The CDR3 DNA sequence: TGTGCCAGCAGTGAAAACAGGAACTATGGCTACACCTTC.

This rearrangement joins TRBV6-1 to TRBJ1-1; weak D call: TRBD1 (5 bases). Germline CDR1 reads MNHNS; CDR2 reads SASEGT. This CDR3 has 13 amino acids. V dropped 7 bases and J dropped 3 bases, with 12 bases sitting between them. Here the CDR3 reads CASTRTGDTEAFF. CDR3 bases: TGTGCCAGCACCCGGACGGGGGACACTGAAGCTTTCTTT.

The V gene is TRBV30, the J gene TRBJ2-5, with D unclear. With 2 bases removed from V and 1 base from J, the gap between germline ends came to 8 bases. The V gene's germline CDR1 is GTSNPN and CDR2 SVGIG (reference sequence). The CDR3 is 13 residues long. The CDR3 coding sequence is TGTGCCTGGAGTCCAGGTTTCCAAGAGACCCAGTACTTC. It specifies CAWSPGFQETQYF.

The V call is TRBV27, the J call TRBJ1-4, with TRBD1 matching over 8 bases. V shed 1 base, J shed 3 bases, and the junction held 4 bases outside the gene matches. Germline CDR1 and CDR2: MNHEY and SMNVEV (reference sequence). This CDR3 is 16 amino acids long. This chain's CDR3 is CASSLLAGGANEKLFF. CDR3 nucleotides: TGTGCCAGCAGTTTATTGGCAGGGGGCGCTAATGAAAAACTGTTTTTT. The full variable domain, with the rest looked up from reference TRBV27 and TRBJ1-4, is EAQVTQNPRYLITVTGKKLTVTCSQNMNHEYMSWYRQDPGLGLRQIYYSMNVEVTDKGDVPEGYKVSRKEKRNFPLILESPSPNQTSLYFCASSLLAGGANEKLFFGSGTQLSVL.

The gene calls are TRBV28 and TRBJ2-2; 8 bases agree with TRBD2. The CDR3 is made up of 15 amino acids. Trimming removed 6 bases from V and 0 bases from J; junction bases left unmatched: 3. The germline V gene encodes CDR1 MDHEN and CDR2 SYDVKM. The CDR3 bases are TGTGCCAGCAGCCGGGGGGGGACGAACACCGGGGAGCTGTTTTTT. Its translation is CASSRGGTNTGELFF.

This clone has only one observation. The chain recombines TRBV7-8 with TRBJ2-1, with TRBD1 as a possible D gene (6 bases). The CDR3 has 14 amino acids. Trimming removed 4 bases from V and 4 bases from J, with 11 bases in between. Germline V gives CDR1 SGHVS, CDR2 FQNEAQ. The DNA for the CDR3 is TGTGCCAGCAGCTCCGGGACACTTTACAATGAGCAGTTCTTC. Translated: CASSSGTLYNEQFF.

The chain carries TRBV7-9 and TRBJ2-7, with TRBD1 identical over 7 bases. Germline loops: CDR1 SEHNR, CDR2 FQNEAQ (reference sequence). This CDR3 spans 14 amino acids. V lost 5 bases and J lost 4; bases outside the gene matches: 8. The CDR3 loop reads CASSQTGLGYEQYF. In DNA form, the CDR3 reads TGTGCCAGCAGCCAGACAGGGCTTGGGTACGAGCAGTACTTC.

This chain joins TRBV28 and TRBJ2-2; possible D gene TRBD1, 6 bases. V lost 6 bases to trimming and J lost 6 bases, with 17 bases between them. CDR3 length: 15 amino acids. The germline V gene has CDR1 MDHEN and CDR2 SYDVKM. CDR3 loop: CASSPHTGYAGELFF. Here the CDR3 DNA reads TGTGCCAGCAGCCCCCACACAGGGTACGCCGGGGAGCTGTTTTTT.

The rearrangement uses TRBV30 and TRBJ2-1; no clear D. Germline V gene sequence: CDR1 GTSNPN, CDR2 SVGIG (reference sequence). V dropped 1 base and J dropped 4 bases, with 5 bases sitting between them. The CDR3 totals 12 residues. The DNA of the CDR3 is TGTGCCTGGAGTGATTTGTACAATGAGCAGTTCTTC. Its translation: CAWSDLYNEQFF.